The 11 T cell receptor beta chains in this list originate from one sample, sequenced in a study of control samples from healthy donors and cancer patients. Generated by immunoSEQ multiplex PCR, the TCRdb table keeps only in-frame clones and is missing some. Here the sample spans 75,000 to 90,000 clones, around 86% being singletons. The sequencing input was PBMCs. The receptor source for this set is a woman in her fifties or sixties with colorectal cancer.

The genes are TRBV5-1 and TRBJ1-1, with a weak D call TRBD1 (5 bases). CDR3 size: 14 residues. CDR1 and CDR2 (germline): SGHRS, YFSETQ. Between the trimmed V and J ends, which lost 1 base and 3 bases, there was a span of 10 bases. This CDR3 is CASSLTPGDTEAFF. The CDR3 DNA reads TGCGCCAGCAGCTTGACTCCGGGGGACACTGAAGCTTTCTTT.

The chain uses TRBV11-2 and TRBJ1-5, with D possibly TRBD1 on 6 matching bases. Deletions cut 5 bases from V and 8 bases from J, with 25 bases between. Germline V gives CDR1 SGHAT, CDR2 FQNNGV. The CDR3 covers 17 residues. The CDR3 nucleotides read TGTGCCAGCAGCCCAGAAGCCCTCAATCGAGGGGGGAAGCCCCAGCATTTT. Translating gives CASSPEALNRGGKPQHF.

This clone occurred once. The chain combines TRBV4-1 with TRBJ2-2, with 7 positions matching TRBD2. Germline CDR1 reads MGHRA; CDR2 reads YSYEKL. V dropped 5 bases and J dropped 9; count of bases not matched to a gene: 18. The CDR3 spans 17 residues. The CDR3 region is CASSEKGLAASLRELFF. In DNA, the CDR3 is TGCGCCAGCAGCGAAAAGGGCCTAGCGGCTTCTCTCCGGGAGCTGTTTTTT.

The chain combines TRBV9 with TRBJ1-6; 7 positions agree with TRBD1. Germline CDR1 reads SGDLS; CDR2 reads YYNGEE. V lost 2 bases to trimming and J lost 9 bases; unmatched junction nucleotides: 2. The CDR3 totals 13 residues. The CDR3 is CASSVGTASPLHF. For the CDR3, the DNA is TGTGCCAGCAGCGTGGGGACAGCTTCACCCCTCCACTTT.

V usage is TRBV9 and J usage is TRBJ1-1, with a tentative D call TRBD1 (6 bases). Trimming shortened V by 4 bases and J by 4 bases, and 17 bases separated the two germline ends. The CDR3 totals 15 residues. Germline CDR1 reads SGDLS; CDR2 reads YYNGEE. CDR3 residues: CASSLTGLSGTEAFF. The CDR3 DNA reads as TGTGCCAGCAGCCTCACAGGGTTGTCGGGCACTGAAGCTTTCTTT.

The chain couples TRBV7-9 to TRBJ2-2, with a weak D call TRBD1 (6 bases). This CDR3 has 15 amino acids. Trimming cost V 1 base and J 4 bases, with 10 bases left between them. Looked up from germline, CDR1 is SEHNR and CDR2 is FQNEAQ (reference sequence). The CDR3 spells CASSLDRVGTGELFF. The CDR3 nucleotides are TGTGCCAGCAGCTTAGACAGGGTTGGCACCGGGGAGCTGTTTTTT.

V is TRBV7-2 and J is TRBJ1-1; no clear D gene. The CDR3 sequence is 14 residues long. The V gene's germline CDR1 is SGHTA and CDR2 FQGNSA. V was cut by 0 bases and J by 5 bases, with 10 bases left in between. CDR3 protein: CASSLASVGTEAFF. The DNA of the CDR3 is TGTGCCAGCAGCTTAGCTTCGGTTGGGACTGAAGCTTTCTTT.

The V gene is TRBV10-3, the J gene TRBJ1-6, with no clear D. The CDR3 sequence is 12 residues long. With 4 bases removed from V and 7 bases from J, the gap between germline ends came to 5 bases. From germline, CDR1 is ENHRY and CDR2 SYGVKD. This CDR3 is CAISAGNSPLHF. The CDR3, as DNA: TGTGCCATCAGTGCGGGGAATTCACCCCTCCACTTT.

The chain uses TRBV6-2 or TRBV6-3 and TRBJ1-4; D remains unclear. Germline assignment: CDR1 MNHEY and CDR2 SVGEGT. Trimming took off 2 bases at V and 3 bases at J, with 10 bases between the two ends. The CDR3 runs to 15 residues. The CDR3: CASSYGGISNEKLFF. The DNA for the CDR3 is TGTGCCAGCAGTTACGGCGGGATTTCTAATGAAAAACTGTTTTTT.

About this clone: This CDR3 is also generated by other DNA sequences in the sample. CDR3 amino acids: CASSYSGQGYGYTF. In nucleotides, the CDR3 is TGTGCCAGCAGTTACTCGGGGCAGGGTTATGGCTACACCTTC. The chain uses TRBV6-5 and TRBJ1-2; possibly TRBD1 for D (5 bases). The CDR3 runs to 14 residues. From germline, CDR1 is MNHEY and CDR2 SVGAGI. The germline V and J ends were trimmed by 0 bases and 5 bases, with 10 bases remaining between them.

CDR3 in DNA: TGTGCCAGCAGCTCCCGGGACGGGAATCAGCCCCAGCATTTT. It specifies CASSSRDGNQPQHF. The chain has TRBV7-2 and TRBJ1-5; D perhaps matches TRBD1 (5 bases). Per the germline V gene, CDR1 is SGHTA and CDR2 is FQGNSA. The length of the CDR3 is 14 residues. V was trimmed by 4 bases and J by 4 bases, leaving 11 bases between them.